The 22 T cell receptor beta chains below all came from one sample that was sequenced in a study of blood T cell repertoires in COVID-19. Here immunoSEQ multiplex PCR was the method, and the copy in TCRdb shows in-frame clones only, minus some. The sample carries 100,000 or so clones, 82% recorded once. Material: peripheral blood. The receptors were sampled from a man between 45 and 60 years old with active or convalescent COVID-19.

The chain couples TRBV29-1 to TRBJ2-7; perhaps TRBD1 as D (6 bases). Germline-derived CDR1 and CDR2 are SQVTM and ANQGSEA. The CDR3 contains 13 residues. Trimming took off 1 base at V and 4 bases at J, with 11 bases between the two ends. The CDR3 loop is CSVEGQDLYEQYF. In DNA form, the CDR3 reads TGCAGCGTTGAAGGACAGGACCTTTACGAGCAGTACTTC.

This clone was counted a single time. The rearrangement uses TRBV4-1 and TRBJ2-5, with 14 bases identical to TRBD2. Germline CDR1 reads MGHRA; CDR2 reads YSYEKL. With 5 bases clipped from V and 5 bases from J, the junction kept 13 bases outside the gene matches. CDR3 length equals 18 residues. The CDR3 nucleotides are TGCGCCAGCAGCTGGGGGGGCCCGGGACTAGCGGGGGTTGAGACCCAGTACTTC. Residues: CASSWGGPGLAGVETQYF.

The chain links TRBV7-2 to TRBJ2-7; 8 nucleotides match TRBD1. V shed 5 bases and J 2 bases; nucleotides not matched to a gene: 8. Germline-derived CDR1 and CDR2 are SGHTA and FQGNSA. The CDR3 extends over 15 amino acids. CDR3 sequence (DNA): TGTGCCAGCAGCACGCTGACAGGGGTTCCCTACGAGCAGTACTTC. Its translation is CASSTLTGVPYEQYF.

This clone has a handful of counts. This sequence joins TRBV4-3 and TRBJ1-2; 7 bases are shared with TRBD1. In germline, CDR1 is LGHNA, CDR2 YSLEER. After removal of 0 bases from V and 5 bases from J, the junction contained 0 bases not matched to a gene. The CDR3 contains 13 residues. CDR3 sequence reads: CASSQETGYGYTF. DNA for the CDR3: TGCGCCAGCAGCCAAGAGACAGGGTATGGCTACACCTTC.

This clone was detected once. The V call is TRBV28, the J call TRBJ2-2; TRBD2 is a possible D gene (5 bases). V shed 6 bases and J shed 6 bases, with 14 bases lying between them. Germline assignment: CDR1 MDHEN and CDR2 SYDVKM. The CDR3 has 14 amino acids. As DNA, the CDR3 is TGTGCCAGCAGGGAGGCGTTTGAATCCGGGGAGCTGTTTTTT. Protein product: CASREAFESGELFF. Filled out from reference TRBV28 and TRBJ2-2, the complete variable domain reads DVKVTQSSRYLVKRTGEKVFLECVQDMDHENMFWYRQDPGLGLRLIYFSYDVKMKEKGDIPEGYSVSREKKERFSLILESASTNQTSMYLCASREAFESGELFFGEGSRLTVL.

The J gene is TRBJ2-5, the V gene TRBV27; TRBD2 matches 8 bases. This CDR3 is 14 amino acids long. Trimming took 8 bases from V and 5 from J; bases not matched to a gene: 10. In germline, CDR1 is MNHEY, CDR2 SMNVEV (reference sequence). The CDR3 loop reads CASGTGGPWETQYF. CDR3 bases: TGTGCCAGCGGAACGGGGGGGCCATGGGAGACCCAGTACTTC.

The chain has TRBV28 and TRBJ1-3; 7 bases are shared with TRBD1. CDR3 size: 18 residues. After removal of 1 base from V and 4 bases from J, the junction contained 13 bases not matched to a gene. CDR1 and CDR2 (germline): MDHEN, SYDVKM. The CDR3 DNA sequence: TGTGCCAGCAGTTTATCTATCATCGGACAGGTTGGGGGAAACACCATATATTTT. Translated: CASSLSIIGQVGGNTIYF.

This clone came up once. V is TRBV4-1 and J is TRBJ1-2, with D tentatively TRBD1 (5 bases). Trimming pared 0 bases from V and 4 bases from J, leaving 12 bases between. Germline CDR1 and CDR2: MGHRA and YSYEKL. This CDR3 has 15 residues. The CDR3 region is CASSQDWGVGYGYTF. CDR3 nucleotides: TGCGCCAGCAGCCAAGATTGGGGGGTTGGCTATGGCTACACCTTC.

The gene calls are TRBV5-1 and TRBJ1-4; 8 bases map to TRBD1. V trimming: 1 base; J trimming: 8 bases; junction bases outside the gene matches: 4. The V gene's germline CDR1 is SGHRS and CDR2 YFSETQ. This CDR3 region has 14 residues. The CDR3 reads CASSLSGTGEKLFF. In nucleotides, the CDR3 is TGCGCCAGCAGCTTGTCAGGGACAGGAGAAAAACTGTTTTTT.

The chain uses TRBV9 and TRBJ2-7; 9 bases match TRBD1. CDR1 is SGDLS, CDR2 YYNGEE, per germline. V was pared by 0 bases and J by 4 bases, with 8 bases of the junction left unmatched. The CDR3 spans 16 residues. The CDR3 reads CASSVEGTGILYEQYF. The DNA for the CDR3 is TGTGCCAGCAGCGTAGAAGGGACAGGGATTTTGTACGAGCAGTACTTC.

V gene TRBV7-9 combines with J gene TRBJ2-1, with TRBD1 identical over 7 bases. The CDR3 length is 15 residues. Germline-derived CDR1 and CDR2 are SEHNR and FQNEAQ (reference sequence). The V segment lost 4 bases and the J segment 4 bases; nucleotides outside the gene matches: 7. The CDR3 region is CASSSLRGPYNEQFF. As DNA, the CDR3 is TGTGCCAGCAGCTCCTTGAGGGGGCCATACAATGAGCAGTTCTTC. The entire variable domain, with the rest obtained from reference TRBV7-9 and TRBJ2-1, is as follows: DTGVSQNPRHKITKRGQNVTFRCDPISEHNRLYWYRQTLGQGPEFLTYFQNEAQLEKSRLLSDRFSAERPKGSFSTLEIQRTEQGDSAMYLCASSSLRGPYNEQFFGPGTRLTVL.

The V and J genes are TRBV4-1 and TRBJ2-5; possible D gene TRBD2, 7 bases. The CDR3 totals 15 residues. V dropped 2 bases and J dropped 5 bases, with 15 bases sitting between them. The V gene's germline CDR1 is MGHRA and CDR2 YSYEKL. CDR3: CASSQRGAGVETQYF. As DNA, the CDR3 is TGCGCCAGCAGCCAAAGGGGGGCGGGGGTGGAGACCCAGTACTTC.

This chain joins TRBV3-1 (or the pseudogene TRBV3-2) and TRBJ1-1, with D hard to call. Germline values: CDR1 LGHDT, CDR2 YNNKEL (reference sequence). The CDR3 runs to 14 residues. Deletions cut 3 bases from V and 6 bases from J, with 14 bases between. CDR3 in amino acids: CASSQVTKGAEAFF. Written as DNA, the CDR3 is TGTGCCAGCAGCCAGGTAACCAAGGGAGCTGAAGCTTTCTTT.

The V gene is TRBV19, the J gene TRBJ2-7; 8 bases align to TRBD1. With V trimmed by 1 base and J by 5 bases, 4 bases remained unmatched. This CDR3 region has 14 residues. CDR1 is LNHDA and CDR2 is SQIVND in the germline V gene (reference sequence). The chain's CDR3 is CASSIGGTGNEQYF. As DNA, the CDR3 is TGTGCCAGTAGTATAGGCGGGACAGGAAACGAGCAGTACTTC.

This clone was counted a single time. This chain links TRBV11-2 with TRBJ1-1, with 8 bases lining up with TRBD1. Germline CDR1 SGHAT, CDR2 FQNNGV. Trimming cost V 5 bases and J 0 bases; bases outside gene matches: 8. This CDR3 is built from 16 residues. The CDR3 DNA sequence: TGTGCCAGCAGCCTACTACAGGGGGGGTTGAACACTGAAGCTTTCTTT. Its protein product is CASSLLQGGLNTEAFF. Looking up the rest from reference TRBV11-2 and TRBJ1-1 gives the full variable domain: EAGVAQSPRYKIIEKRQSVAFWCNPISGHATLYWYQQILGQGPKLLIQFQNNGVVDDSQLPKDRFSAERLKGVDSTLKIQPAKLEDSAVYLCASSLLQGGLNTEAFFGQGTRLTVV.

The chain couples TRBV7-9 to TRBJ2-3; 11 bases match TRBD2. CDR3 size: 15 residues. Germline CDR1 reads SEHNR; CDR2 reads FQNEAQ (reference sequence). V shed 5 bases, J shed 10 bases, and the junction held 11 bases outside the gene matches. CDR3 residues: CASSLNSGGAEPQYF. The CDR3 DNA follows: TGTGCCAGCAGCCTCAATAGCGGGGGGGCCGAGCCGCAGTATTTT. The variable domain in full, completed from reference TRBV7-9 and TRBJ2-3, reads DTGVSQNPRHKITKRGQNVTFRCDPISEHNRLYWYRQTLGQGPEFLTYFQNEAQLEKSRLLSDRFSAERPKGSFSTLEIQRTEQGDSAMYLCASSLNSGGAEPQYFGPGTRLTVL.

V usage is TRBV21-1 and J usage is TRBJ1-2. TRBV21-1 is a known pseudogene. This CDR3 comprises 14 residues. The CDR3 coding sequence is TGTGCCAGCAGCAAAGCGGAGGGCGGCTATGGCTACACCTTC. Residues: CASSKAEGGYGYTF.

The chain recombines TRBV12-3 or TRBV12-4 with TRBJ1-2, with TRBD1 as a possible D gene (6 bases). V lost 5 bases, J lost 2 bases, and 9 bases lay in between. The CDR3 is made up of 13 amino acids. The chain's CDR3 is CASSGQSNYGYTF. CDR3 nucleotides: TGTGCCAGCAGTGGACAGTCCAACTATGGCTACACCTTC.

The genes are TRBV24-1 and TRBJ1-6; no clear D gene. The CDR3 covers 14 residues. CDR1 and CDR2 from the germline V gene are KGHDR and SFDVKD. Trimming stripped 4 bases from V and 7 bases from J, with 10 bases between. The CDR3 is CATSEKGGNSPLHF. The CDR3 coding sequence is TGTGCCACCAGTGAGAAGGGAGGCAATTCACCCCTCCACTTT.

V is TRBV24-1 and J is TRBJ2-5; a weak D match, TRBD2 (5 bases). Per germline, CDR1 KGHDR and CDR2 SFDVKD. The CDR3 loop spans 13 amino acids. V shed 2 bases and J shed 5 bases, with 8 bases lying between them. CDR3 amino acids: CATSDSGSETQYF. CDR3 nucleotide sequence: TGTGCCACCAGTGATTCGGGGTCGGAGACCCAGTACTTC.

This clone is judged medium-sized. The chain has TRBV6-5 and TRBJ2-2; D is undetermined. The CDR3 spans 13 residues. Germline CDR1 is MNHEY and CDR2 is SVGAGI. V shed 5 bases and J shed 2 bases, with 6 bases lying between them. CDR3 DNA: TGTGCCAGCAGTCGACAAAACACCGGGGAGCTGTTTTTT. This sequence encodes CASSRQNTGELFF.

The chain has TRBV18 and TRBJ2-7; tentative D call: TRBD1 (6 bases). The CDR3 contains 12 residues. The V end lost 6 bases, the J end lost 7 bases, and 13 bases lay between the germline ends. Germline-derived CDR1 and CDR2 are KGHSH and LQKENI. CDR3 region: CASSPDRSEQYV. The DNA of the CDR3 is TGTGCCAGCTCGCCCGACAGGAGTGAGCAGTACGTC.